These 10 T cell receptor beta chains were all obtained from the same sample, sequenced in a study of beta chain features in type 1 diabetes. Of the isolated RNA, all was reverse transcribed, and so the sequenced material was expressed TCRB transcripts. Sequencing used immunoSEQ multiplex PCR; TCRdb keeps in-frame clones, though not all of them. Counted here are roughly 500,000 clones, about an eighth occurring once; the ten biggest clones make up 0.045% to 0.05%. Sequenced material: naive CD4+ T cells from blood. The receptor source for this set is a woman aged 18 to 35 in good health.

This clone was seen a handful of times. The V and J genes are TRBV13 and TRBJ2-6; D is unresolved. V gave up 8 bases and J gave up 0 bases, with 5 bases separating them. This CDR3 is 13 amino acids long. In germline, CDR1 is PRHDT, CDR2 FYEKMQ (reference sequence). The CDR3 region is CASGRSGANVLTF. CDR3 sequence (DNA): TGTGCCAGCGGCCGCTCTGGGGCCAACGTCCTGACTTTC.

The V and J genes are TRBV11-2 and TRBJ2-5; D gene uncertain. The CDR3 length is 16 residues. The V end was cut by 5 bases, the J end by 2 bases, with 18 bases between. Germline V gene sequence: CDR1 SGHAT, CDR2 FQNNGV. In DNA, the CDR3 is TGTGCCAGCAGCCTCTCAGTCCTGGGGTGGCAAGAGACCCAGTACTTC. This translates into CASSLSVLGWQETQYF. The variable domain in full, completed from reference TRBV11-2 and TRBJ2-5, reads EAGVAQSPRYKIIEKRQSVAFWCNPISGHATLYWYQQILGQGPKLLIQFQNNGVVDDSQLPKDRFSAERLKGVDSTLKIQPAKLEDSAVYLCASSLSVLGWQETQYFGPGTRLLVL.

This chain links TRBV14 with TRBJ2-3; D is undetermined. V lost 6 bases and J lost 0, with 10 bases in between. The CDR3 extends over 14 amino acids. CDR1 and CDR2 (germline): SGHDN, FVKESK. The CDR3: CASRQTSSTDTQYF. The CDR3 region has the DNA TGTGCCAGCAGACAGACAAGCAGCACAGATACGCAGTATTTT.

This chain links TRBV7-2 with TRBJ2-5; 7 nucleotides align to TRBD2. V was clipped by 5 bases and J by 3 bases; unmatched bases: 15. This CDR3 is built from 17 residues. The germline gives CDR1 SGHTA, CDR2 FQGNSA. CDR3 region: CASSPVRGGRFKETQYF. The CDR3 nucleotides are TGTGCCAGCAGCCCCGTCCGCGGGGGACGTTTTAAAGAGACCCAGTACTTC.

The chain is built from TRBV20-1 and TRBJ1-6; no clear D. The CDR3 loop spans 10 amino acids. CDR1 and CDR2 from the germline V gene are DFQATT and SNEGSKA (reference sequence). The V end was cut by 5 bases, the J end by 8 bases, with 4 bases between. DNA of the CDR3: TGCAGTGCTGGATATTCACCCCTCCACTTT. The encoded protein is CSAGYSPLHF.

This chain connects TRBV5-6 to TRBJ2-7; perhaps TRBD1 as D (5 bases). Germline CDR1 is SGHDT and CDR2 is YYEEEE. V was shortened by 3 bases and J by 6 bases, with 13 bases between the two germline ends. This CDR3 region has 13 residues. The CDR3 spells CASSSTDTFEQYV. Written as DNA, the CDR3 is TGTGCCAGCAGCTCGACGGACACTTTCGAGCAGTACGTC.

V and J are TRBV10-3 and TRBJ2-7; D is possibly TRBD2 (6 bases). Germline CDR1 is ENHRY and CDR2 is SYGVKD. Trimming took off 0 bases at V and 0 bases at J, with 9 bases between the two ends. The CDR3 loop spans 15 amino acids. The CDR3 DNA reads as TGTGCCATCAGTGAGTCGGGAGGCCCCTCCTACGAGCAGTACTTC. This sequence encodes CAISESGGPSYEQYF.

V is TRBV9 and J is TRBJ2-2, with a weak D call TRBD1 (5 bases). The germline CDR1 and CDR2 sequences are SGDLS and YYNGEE. V lost 2 bases to trimming and J lost 1 base, with 9 bases between them. The CDR3 has 15 amino acids. The CDR3 DNA sequence: TGTGCCAGCAGCGTTGGCCAGGGGAACACCGGGGAGCTGTTTTTT. Translating gives CASSVGQGNTGELFF.

This clone was picked up a small number of times. This rearrangement joins TRBV15 to TRBJ1-3; maybe TRBD1 (6 bases). Trimming removed 5 bases from V and 0 bases from J, with 11 bases in between. The CDR3 loop spans 15 amino acids. Looked up from germline, CDR1 is LNHNV and CDR2 is YYDKDF (reference sequence). Here the CDR3 reads CATSLDRYSGNTIYF. CDR3 coding DNA: TGTGCCACCAGCCTGGACAGATACTCTGGAAACACCATATATTTT.

In its sample, this clone was seen a few times. The chain recombines TRBV7-9 with TRBJ2-7, with 8 bases aligning to TRBD2. Trimming took 5 bases from V and 0 from J; bases not matched to a gene: 3. Germline-derived CDR1 and CDR2 are SEHNR and FQNEAQ (reference sequence). This CDR3 spans 14 amino acids. CDR3 DNA sequence: TGTGCCAGCAGCCGAAGCGGGGGCTCCTACGAGCAGTACGTC. Translated, it gives CASSRSGGSYEQYV.